The next 30 T cell receptor beta chains were all read from a single sample in a study of shared clonotypes between healthy human individuals. Some clones are missing from TCRdb's copy, which holds only in-frame ones; the method was immunoSEQ multiplex PCR. Among roughly 1,500,000 clones listed, less than 99% were seen once. The sequenced material came from naive CD4+ T cells sorted from blood. Stated subset: CD45RA+ positively selected. The receptors were sampled from a man younger than 40 in good health.

This chain joins TRBV28 and TRBJ2-7; D uncertain. The CDR3 runs 15 residues. Looked up from germline, CDR1 is MDHEN and CDR2 is SYDVKM. Trimming cost V 7 bases and J 2 bases, with 18 bases left between them. CDR3 loop: CASMGGVRLPYEQYF. CDR3 sequence (DNA): TGTGCCAGCATGGGCGGCGTTCGACTCCCCTACGAGCAGTACTTC.

The chain is built from TRBV21-1 and TRBJ2-1; the D call in the table, TRBD2, was not verified against the DNA. TRBV21-1 is a known pseudogene. This CDR3 has 17 amino acids. In nucleotides, the CDR3 is TGTGCCAGCAGCAAATATGGGGGACTAGCGGACTACAATGAGCAGTTCTTC. This gives the protein CASSKYGGLADYNEQFF.

The J gene is TRBJ2-7, the V gene TRBV11-1; D is uncertain. Germline V gives CDR1 SGHAT, CDR2 FQDESV (reference sequence). Trimming shortened V by 2 bases and J by 4 bases, and 18 bases separated the two germline ends. This CDR3 comprises 16 residues. For the CDR3, the DNA is TGTGCCAGCAGCTTAATGTCTGGGTCAGAAACGTACGAGCAGTACTTC. This gives the protein CASSLMSGSETYEQYF.

This clone was seen a few times. This rearrangement joins TRBV2 to TRBJ2-7; D is unresolved. V was clipped by 4 bases and J by 2 bases, with 9 bases between them. The CDR3 has 13 residues. The V gene's germline CDR1 is SNHLY and CDR2 FYNNEI. This CDR3 is CASSGQATYEQYF. CDR3 bases: TGTGCCAGCAGTGGGCAGGCAACCTACGAGCAGTACTTC.

The chain joins TRBV7-8 to TRBJ1-5; 8 bases line up with TRBD1. This CDR3 has 17 residues. V lost 0 bases and J lost 3; bases outside the gene matches: 7. Looked up from germline, CDR1 is SGHVS and CDR2 is FQNEAQ. CDR3 nucleotide sequence: TGTGCCAGCAGCTTAGCTTCCCGGACAGGGCACAATCAGCCCCAGCATTTT. This gives the protein CASSLASRTGHNQPQHF.

The chain carries TRBV19 and TRBJ2-5; D possibly corresponds to TRBD1 (6 bases). The CDR3 is 15 residues long. Trimming cost V 2 bases and J 9 bases, with 19 bases left between them. CDR1 is LNHDA and CDR2 is SQIVND in the germline V gene (reference sequence). Written as DNA, the CDR3 is TGTGCCAGTAGTATAAGGGCCAGGGGCGGAACGGCCCAGTACTTC. Protein sequence: CASSIRARGGTAQYF.

V and J are TRBV5-8 and TRBJ1-5, with D uncertain. The CDR3 has 13 amino acids. CDR1 is SGHTS, CDR2 YDEGEE, per germline. V was pared by 0 bases and J by 11 bases, with 12 bases between. The CDR3 spells CASSLAGVSTQHF. The CDR3 nucleotides are TGTGCCAGCAGCTTGGCCGGCGTCTCGACCCAGCATTTT.

The J gene is TRBJ1-2, the V gene TRBV30; D perhaps matches TRBD1 (6 bases). Germline assignment: CDR1 GTSNPN and CDR2 SVGIG (reference sequence). Trimming shortened V by 1 base and J by 6 bases, and 12 bases separated the two germline ends. The CDR3 loop spans 13 amino acids. This chain's CDR3 is CAWSARDIDGYTF. In nucleotides, the CDR3 is TGTGCCTGGAGTGCTCGGGACATCGATGGCTACACCTTC. The whole variable domain, remainder taken from reference TRBV30 and TRBJ1-2, is SQTIHQWPATLVQPVGSPLSLECTVEGTSNPNLYWYRQAAGRGLQLLFYSVGIGQISSEVPQNLSASRPQDRQFILSSKKLLLSDSGFYLCAWSARDIDGYTFGSGTRLTVV.

The chain links TRBV15 to TRBJ2-7; the D gene is possibly TRBD2 (5 bases). Germline V CDR1 and CDR2: LNHNV, YYDKDF (reference sequence). V shed 0 bases and J shed 7 bases, with 22 bases lying between them. The CDR3 is made up of 17 amino acids. In DNA form, the CDR3 reads TGTGCCACCAGCAGAGATAAGCTAGCCGGACGACGACTTGAGCAGTACTTC. Protein product: CATSRDKLAGRRLEQYF.

Details on this clone: Other nucleotide sequences from this sample produce the same CDR3. The gene calls are TRBV27 and TRBJ2-5; no reliable D call. The CDR3 is 13 residues long. V was clipped by 5 bases and J by 0 bases, with 7 bases between them. Germline V gene lookup returns CDR1 MNHEY and CDR2 SMNVEV (reference sequence). Here the CDR3 DNA reads TGTGCCAGCAGTCCCAGGTACCAAGAGACCCAGTACTTC. Protein product: CASSPRYQETQYF.

The CDR3 nucleotides read TGTGCCAGCAGCTTAGGACTTGCTCGGACAGGGGCCAAACAGGAGACCCAGTACTTC. Translation: CASSLGLARTGAKQETQYF. The rearrangement uses TRBV7-8 and TRBJ2-5, with 9 bases fitting TRBD1. The J segment lost 5 bases and the V segment lost 1 base, leaving 17 bases of the junction unmatched. From germline, CDR1 is SGHVS and CDR2 FQNEAQ. The CDR3 sequence is 19 residues long.

V gene TRBV7-3 combines with J gene TRBJ2-2; no clear D. The CDR3 sequence is 11 residues long. CDR1 is SGHTA and CDR2 is FQGTGA in the germline V gene. The V gene lost 4 bases and the J gene lost 7 bases, with 4 bases spanning the gap. Written as DNA, the CDR3 is TGTGCCAGCAGCTATGGCGGGGAGCTGTTTTTT. This sequence encodes CASSYGGELFF.

The chain combines TRBV7-2 with TRBJ1-4, with 7 bases aligning to TRBD1. The CDR3 length is 14 residues. With 8 bases clipped from V and 5 bases from J, the junction kept 8 bases outside the gene matches. The germline V gene encodes CDR1 SGHTA and CDR2 FQGNSA. The CDR3 region is CASAPTGRNEKLFF. CDR3 in DNA: TGTGCCAGCGCCCCGACAGGGCGGAATGAAAAACTGTTTTTT. The entire variable domain, with the rest obtained from reference TRBV7-2 and TRBJ1-4, is as follows: GAGVSQSPSNKVTEKGKDVELRCDPISGHTALYWYRQSLGQGLEFLIYFQGNSAPDKSGLPSDRFSAERTGGSVSTLTIQRTQQEDSAVYLCASAPTGRNEKLFFGSGTQLSVL.

The gene calls are TRBV5-6 and TRBJ2-7; 15 nucleotides align to TRBD2. Germline V gene data show CDR1 as SGHDT and CDR2 as YYEEEE. The CDR3 length is 16 residues. V lost 8 bases, J lost 3 bases, and 9 bases stayed unmatched. The DNA of the CDR3 is TGTGCCAGGGGACTAGCGGGAGGTCGTATTGGCTACGAGCAGTACTTC. The encoded protein is CARGLAGGRIGYEQYF.

The J gene is TRBJ1-4, the V gene TRBV19; no clear D. Germline CDR1 LNHDA, CDR2 SQIVND (reference sequence). The V and J ends lost 5 bases and 6 bases respectively, with 10 bases between them. CDR3 length: 13 residues. The chain's CDR3 is CASSSAGDEKLFF. CDR3 bases: TGTGCCAGTAGTTCGGCAGGAGATGAAAAACTGTTTTTT.

The V call is TRBV5-1, the J call TRBJ2-7; no firm D call. V was pared by 6 bases and J by 0 bases, with 16 bases between. The CDR3 has 15 amino acids. The germline V gene has CDR1 SGHRS and CDR2 YFSETQ. As DNA, the CDR3 is TGCGCCAGCAATCCTAATCCAACGAGCTCCTACGAGCAGTACTTC. Its protein product is CASNPNPTSSYEQYF.

This chain links TRBV19 with TRBJ2-7; 7 bases are shared with TRBD2. Trimming cost V 10 bases and J 4 bases; bases outside gene matches: 10. CDR1 is LNHDA, CDR2 SQIVND, per germline (reference sequence). This CDR3 spans 13 amino acids. CDR3 region: CATSRRETYEQYF. The CDR3 DNA is TGTGCCACCAGTAGGCGGGAGACATACGAGCAGTACTTC. Full variable domain (remainder filled in from reference TRBV19 and TRBJ2-7): DGGITQSPKYLFRKEGQNVTLSCEQNLNHDAMYWYRQDPGQGLRLIYYSQIVNDFQKGDIAEGYSVSREKKESFPLTVTSAQKNPTAFYLCATSRRETYEQYFGPGTRLTVT.

This chain connects TRBV7-8 to TRBJ2-3; the D is unclear. Germline V gene sequence: CDR1 SGHVS, CDR2 FQNEAQ. V lost 3 bases to trimming and J lost 2 bases, with 9 bases between them. The CDR3 contains 14 residues. CDR3 sequence reads: CASSLVTYTDTQYF. CDR3 sequence (DNA): TGTGCCAGCAGCTTGGTAACTTACACAGATACGCAGTATTTT. The variable domain in full, completed from reference TRBV7-8 and TRBJ2-3, reads GAGVSQSPRYKVAKRGQDVALRCDPISGHVSLFWYQQALGQGPEFLTYFQNEAQLDKSGLPSDRFFAERPEGSVSTLKIQRTQQEDSAVYLCASSLVTYTDTQYFGPGTRLTVL.

The rearrangement joins TRBV5-4 to TRBJ2-5; 9 bases are shared with TRBD1. CDR1 and CDR2 (germline): SGHNT, YYREEE (reference sequence). Losses at the gene ends were 4 bases for V and 5 bases for J; bases not matched to a gene: 9. This CDR3 has 15 residues. CDR3 residues: CASSTRTGELETQYF. In DNA, the CDR3 is TGTGCCAGCAGCACCCGGACAGGGGAATTGGAGACCCAGTACTTC. Using reference TRBV5-4 and TRBJ2-5 for the parts outside the CDR3, the full variable domain is ETGVTQSPTHLIKTRGQQVTLRCSSQSGHNTVSWYQQALGQGPQFIFQYYREEENGRGNFPPRFSGLQFPNYSSELNVNALELDDSALYLCASSTRTGELETQYFGPGTRLLVL.

Notes on this clone: In the same sample, other DNA sequences code for this CDR3. V gene TRBV10-3 combines with J gene TRBJ2-3; D gene ambiguous. The germline CDR1 and CDR2 sequences are ENHRY and SYGVKD. Trimming pared 6 bases from V and 1 base from J, leaving 2 bases between. The CDR3 contains 11 residues. CDR3 bases: TGTGCCATCAGCCGCACAGATACGCAGTATTTT. It translates to CAISRTDTQYF.

V and J are TRBV7-8 and TRBJ2-7; the match to TRBD2 covers 9 bases. Germline CDR1 is SGHVS and CDR2 is FQNEAQ. This CDR3 is built from 14 residues. V lost 8 bases and J lost 0; bases outside the gene matches: 5. The CDR3 DNA reads as TGTGCCAGCGCGGCGCGGGAGGGCTCCTACGAGCAGTACTTC. It is translated as CASAAREGSYEQYF.

The CDR3 nucleotides read TGTGCCATCAGCGGCGCGTTTTTTCCAGGGGGTCCTAGCTACGAGCAGTACTTC. Encoded protein: CAISGAFFPGGPSYEQYF. The chain recombines TRBV10-3 with TRBJ2-7, with 7 bases lining up with TRBD1. Per the germline V gene, CDR1 is ENHRY and CDR2 is SYGVKD. Trimming cost V 6 bases and J 3 bases; bases outside gene matches: 20. The CDR3 has 18 residues.

This chain uses TRBV29-1 with TRBJ2-5, with D unclear. Trimming removed 7 bases at V and 2 bases at J, with 11 bases between. The CDR3 loop spans 12 amino acids. Looked up from germline, CDR1 is SQVTM and CDR2 is ANQGSEA. CDR3 nucleotides: TGCAGCGCGTGTGTAGGGCAAGAGACCCAGTACTTC. As protein: CSACVGQETQYF.

The V and J genes are TRBV2 and TRBJ1-5; D remains unclear. Germline V lookup: CDR1 SNHLY, CDR2 FYNNEI. V was shortened by 2 bases and J by 0 bases, with 8 bases between the two germline ends. This CDR3 spans 15 amino acids. CDR3 DNA: TGTGCCAGCAGTGAATACGGATATAGCAATCAGCCCCAGCATTTT. Protein: CASSEYGYSNQPQHF.

The chain is built from TRBV5-4 and TRBJ2-6; 7 bases map to TRBD1. V was clipped by 8 bases and J by 2 bases; unmatched bases: 19. Germline V lookup: CDR1 SGHNT, CDR2 YYREEE (reference sequence). The length of the CDR3 is 19 residues. CDR3 coding DNA: TGTGCCAGTCCGCTTGAGCCGAGGCAGGGGGTAACTGGGGCCAACGTCCTGACTTTC. Residues: CASPLEPRQGVTGANVLTF.

Concerning this clone itself: The junction departs from the called germline gene at one end, perhaps through a read error. The chain recombines TRBV6-5 with TRBJ2-1, with 9 positions matching TRBD2. This CDR3 comprises 12 residues. CDR1 is MNHEY, CDR2 SVGAGI, per germline. This CDR3 reads CSSGRPYNEQFF. CDR3 bases: TGTTCCAGCGGGAGGCCCTACAATGAGCAGTTCTTC.

This clone was recorded a few times. V gene TRBV18 combines with J gene TRBJ2-5; 8 bases match TRBD1. J lost 5 bases, V lost 4 bases, and 3 bases had no gene match. CDR1 KGHSH and CDR2 LQKENI come from the germline V gene. The CDR3 has 13 amino acids. The chain's CDR3 is CASSLGTGETQYF. The CDR3, as DNA: TGTGCCAGCTCACTCGGGACAGGCGAGACCCAGTACTTC.

This sequence joins TRBV5-1 and TRBJ2-1, with TRBD1 identical over 8 bases. This CDR3 has 14 residues. CDR1 SGHRS and CDR2 YFSETQ come from the germline V gene. J gave up 9 bases and V 4 bases, and 9 bases lay outside the gene matches. The CDR3 sequence is CASSGRQGPIEQFF. The CDR3 DNA reads TGCGCCAGCAGCGGTCGACAGGGGCCTATTGAGCAGTTCTTC.

On this clone itself: Different DNA sequences within this sample yield the same CDR3. The chain uses TRBV11-3 and TRBJ2-1; D is unclear. Germline values: CDR1 SGHNT, CDR2 YENEEA. V lost 1 base and J 3 bases, leaving 7 bases between the germline ends. The CDR3 consists of 14 residues. In DNA form, the CDR3 reads TGTGCCAGCAGCTTAGGTGGCAGCTACAATGAGCAGTTCTTC. This translates into CASSLGGSYNEQFF.

The chain uses TRBV9 and TRBJ2-5; 10 nucleotides match TRBD2. CDR3 length: 16 residues. Per the germline V gene, CDR1 is SGDLS and CDR2 is YYNGEE. V lost 4 bases and J lost 2; bases outside the gene matches: 8. The DNA for the CDR3 is TGTGCCAGCAGCCCCACTAGCGGGAACAGACAAGAGACCCAGTACTTC. As protein: CASSPTSGNRQETQYF.